A selection of T cell receptor beta chains follows, all from one sample in a study of shared clonotypes between healthy human individuals. TCRdb's table, derived via immunoSEQ multiplex PCR, lists solely in-frame clones and lacks some. This sample has about 2.1 million clones; 90% to 95% occur once, and the top ten carry roughly 1.7%. Sample: naive CD8+ T cells from PBMCs. The receptors stem from a man aged 18 to 29 in good health. Some clones in this sample may be carry-over from other donors' samples. The CDR3 runs from the conserved cysteine through the conserved F or W. D genes are given only for firm matches. Only some rows state a clone size, as once, few, many or a class for expanded clones.

CDR3nt,CDR3aa,abundance,v_gene,j_gene,d_gene
TGTGCCACCAGTCCGGGGACAGGGCAGAACACTGAAGCTTTCTTT,CATSPGTGQNTEAFF,-,TRBV15,TRBJ1-1,TRBD1
TGTGCCAGCAGCTTCCCTCCTGATTCTGGAGGTGAGGATGAGCAGTTCTTC,CASSFPPDSGGEDEQFF,-,TRBV7-3,TRBJ2-1,-
TGTGCCTGGAGTGTAGGTTTTGGACTTAACACTGAAGCTTTCTTT,CAWSVGFGLNTEAFF,-,TRBV30,TRBJ1-1,-
TGTGCCAGCAGGTCCCTAGGGTCCCAACAAGAGACCCAGTACTTC,CASRSLGSQQETQYF,-,TRBV27,TRBJ2-5,-
TGTGCCTGGAGTGGATTAGGGGGCACTAGCGGGAGGAGTAAAACTCACGAGCAGTACTTC,CAWSGLGGTSGRSKTHEQYF,once,TRBV30,TRBJ2-7,TRBD2
TGTGCCACTAGGGGTGGGCTTGGAATAGACACTGAAGCTTTCTTT,CATRGGLGIDTEAFF,few,TRBV10-3,TRBJ1-1,-
TGCGCCAGCAGCCAAGAAACTCCCTCCGGCCTACGATTTAACTATGGCTACACCTTC,CASSQETPSGLRFNYGYTF,-,TRBV4-1,TRBJ1-2,-
TGTGCCAGCAGCCTACAGGGCTATAGCAATCAGCCCCAGCATTTT,CASSLQGYSNQPQHF,-,TRBV6-5,TRBJ1-5,-
TGTGCCAGCAGCCAAACCCGCGACTCGAACTACGAGCAGTACTTC,CASSQTRDSNYEQYF,once,TRBV14,TRBJ2-7,-
TGTGCCAGCAGTCAATTTTACAGGGACTGGTATGGCTACACCTTC,CASSQFYRDWYGYTF,-,TRBV6-5,TRBJ1-2,-
TGTGCCAGCAGCCCCCCCGGAGGCCTTCACACAGATACGCAGTATTTT,CASSPPGGLHTDTQYF,-,TRBV13,TRBJ2-3,-
TGTGCCAGCAGCTTAATCCGGGACAGCTCCTACGAGCAGTACTTC,CASSLIRDSSYEQYF,-,TRBV11-1,TRBJ2-7,TRBD1
TGTGCCAGCAGTTTTCCGAGCACCTACGAGCAGTACTTC,CASSFPSTYEQYF,-,TRBV28,TRBJ2-7,-
TGTGCCTGGAGTGGTCCGGGACGGTGGAACACTGAAGCTTTCTTT,CAWSGPGRWNTEAFF,-,TRBV30,TRBJ1-1,-
TGTGCCAGCAGCCGAGGAACTACCGGGGAGCTGTTTTTT,CASSRGTTGELFF,few,TRBV11-3,TRBJ2-2,-
TGTGCCAGCAGTTACTTTCGAGGAGCCTACGACAATGAGCAGTTCTTC,CASSYFRGAYDNEQFF,once,TRBV6-5,TRBJ2-1,-
TGTGCCAGCAGGGAAACGGGAGGCCCTACCTACGAGCAGTACTTC,CASRETGGPTYEQYF,-,TRBV7-9,TRBJ2-7,TRBD2
TGCAGCGTTGCCTGGCCGTACACCGGGGAGCTGTTTTTT,CSVAWPYTGELFF,-,TRBV29-1,TRBJ2-2,-
TGTGCCAGCAGTGGGGCGGGACTAATCGCCGAGCAGTACTTC,CASSGAGLIAEQYF,-,TRBV2,TRBJ2-7,TRBD2
TGTGCCAGCAGCTTGGCCAGGGCGGGTGAAAAACTGTTTTTT,CASSLARAGEKLFF,-,TRBV5-4,TRBJ1-4,-
TGTGCCAGCAGTTTAGCCCCAGGGGGGGGTAGCACAGATACGCAGTATTTT,CASSLAPGGGSTDTQYF,-,TRBV27,TRBJ2-3,-
TGTGCCAGCAGTGATAGCGGGGTCGTTTCCTACGAGCAGTACTTC,CASSDSGVVSYEQYF,-,TRBV13,TRBJ2-7,TRBD2
TGTGCCAGCAGTGCCTTAGGGGGAGGTGCAGATACGCAGTATTTT,CASSALGGGADTQYF,-,TRBV6-5,TRBJ2-3,-
TGTGCCAGCAGTTCCCGGGGGAGGACAGCCTATGGCTACACCTTC,CASSSRGRTAYGYTF,-,TRBV28,TRBJ1-2,-
TGTGCCAGCAGCCCCCCTACAGGAGTCCAAGAGACCCAGTACTTC,CASSPPTGVQETQYF,-,TRBV7-9,TRBJ2-5,-
TGTGCCAGCAGATGGGACTATTCCGAGCAGTACTTC,CASRWDYSEQYF,-,TRBV7-9,TRBJ2-7,TRBD2
TGTGCCAGCAGCTTAGGTCCGGTGGGAAGACAAGAGACCCAGTACTTC,CASSLGPVGRQETQYF,-,TRBV7-9,TRBJ2-5,-
TGTGCCAGCAGTCCATTAAGGGGGAGTAACACAGATACGCAGTATTTT,CASSPLRGSNTDTQYF,-,TRBV27,TRBJ2-3,-
TGTGCCAGCAGCGTGGGGGACAGCCCCTACGAGCAGTACTTC,CASSVGDSPYEQYF,-,TRBV9,TRBJ2-7,TRBD1
TGTGCCAGCAGCTGGGGGACCCCAGGCGGGGAGCTGTTTTTT,CASSWGTPGGELFF,-,TRBV7-9,TRBJ2-2,-
TGTGCCATCAGAAATGACGGGGCCTACGAGCAGTACTTC,CAIRNDGAYEQYF,-,TRBV10-3,TRBJ2-7,-
TGTGCCAGCAGTGGGGCCAGGCAAGTTATGAACACTGAAGCTTTCTTT,CASSGARQVMNTEAFF,-,TRBV2,TRBJ1-1,-
TGTGCCAGCAGTTTCGAAGGGGTCGGGGAGCTGTTTTTT,CASSFEGVGELFF,-,TRBV27,TRBJ2-2,-
TGTGCCAGCAGCTTAGGCGACAGCTATGGCTACACCTTC,CASSLGDSYGYTF,once,TRBV7-9,TRBJ1-2,-
TGTGCCAGCAGTACAACCGGGACACCTCCCTACGAGCAGTACTTC,CASSTTGTPPYEQYF,-,TRBV27,TRBJ2-7,-
TGTGCCAGCAGCTTACGGGGAGGACTAGCGACGCGCTCCTACGAGCAGTACTTC,CASSLRGGLATRSYEQYF,-,TRBV11-2,TRBJ2-7,TRBD2
TGTGCCAGCAAGGTGGAGGCCGAAGCTTTCTTT,CASKVEAEAFF,few,TRBV7-9,TRBJ1-1,-
TGTGCCAGCAGCACCGGGGAGTGGTACGAGCAGTACTTC,CASSTGEWYEQYF,-,TRBV14,TRBJ2-7,-
TGTGCCAGCAGCCAACTAGCTTCGGAAGAGACCCAGTACTTC,CASSQLASEETQYF,once,TRBV28,TRBJ2-5,-
TGTGCCAGCAGCAGGGACAGCGCAGATACGCAGTATTTT,CASSRDSADTQYF,-,TRBV5-6,TRBJ2-3,TRBD1
TGTGCCAGCAGTGAATGGGGACTAGCGGGAGGGGCCTCCTACAATGAGCAGTTCTTC,CASSEWGLAGGASYNEQFF,-,TRBV6-1,TRBJ2-1,TRBD2
TGTGCCAGCAGCGGTAGCGGGAGCGGACGCGAGCAGTACTTC,CASSGSGSGREQYF,once,TRBV9,TRBJ2-7,TRBD2
TGTGCCAGCAGCTTTACTAGCTCAGATACGCAGTATTTT,CASSFTSSDTQYF,-,TRBV7-3,TRBJ2-3,-
TGTGCCACCAGCACGACAGCGTCAGGAAACATTCAGTACTTC,CATSTTASGNIQYF,-,TRBV15,TRBJ2-4,-
TGCGCCAGCAGCCAAGTTTCGGCTAACACCGGGGAGCTGTTTTTT,CASSQVSANTGELFF,-,TRBV4-1,TRBJ2-2,-
TGTGCCAGCAGCGAAATTTCTCAATACGAGCAGTACTTC,CASSEISQYEQYF,-,TRBV12-1,TRBJ2-7,-
TGCGCCAGCAGCCATCAGGGGGGGCCTATCTACGAGCAGTACTTC,CASSHQGGPIYEQYF,-,TRBV4-1,TRBJ2-7,-
TGCAGCGTTGTTGGGCAATACGGCTACACCTTC,CSVVGQYGYTF,-,TRBV29-1,TRBJ1-2,-
TGTGCCAGCAGCTTAGTTGGGGGTAAGGGCTACGAGCAGTACTTC,CASSLVGGKGYEQYF,-,TRBV7-2,TRBJ2-7,-
TGTGCCAGCAGCTTGGGACTAGCGGCCAGTGGCGGGGAGCTGTTTTTT,CASSLGLAASGGELFF,-,TRBV7-6,TRBJ2-2,TRBD2
TGTGCCAGCAGTGGGGGACAGGGGGGATCCTACGAGCAGTACTTC,CASSGGQGGSYEQYF,-,TRBV6-6,TRBJ2-7,TRBD1
TGTGCCAGCAGCCAGGGGGCCGGCTATGGCTACACCTTC,CASSQGAGYGYTF,-,TRBV7-9,TRBJ1-2,TRBD1
TGTGCCAGCAGCGTTGATGGACTAGCGGGAGAAGCCGGGGAGCTGTTTTTT,CASSVDGLAGEAGELFF,-,TRBV9,TRBJ2-2,TRBD2
TGTGCCAGCAGCCAACAGCACCTAGCGAGAGAGCAGTACTTC,CASSQQHLAREQYF,-,TRBV11-2,TRBJ2-7,-
TGTGCCAGCACCGTGACAGACCAGAACACTGAAGCTTTCTTT,CASTVTDQNTEAFF,-,TRBV28,TRBJ1-1,-